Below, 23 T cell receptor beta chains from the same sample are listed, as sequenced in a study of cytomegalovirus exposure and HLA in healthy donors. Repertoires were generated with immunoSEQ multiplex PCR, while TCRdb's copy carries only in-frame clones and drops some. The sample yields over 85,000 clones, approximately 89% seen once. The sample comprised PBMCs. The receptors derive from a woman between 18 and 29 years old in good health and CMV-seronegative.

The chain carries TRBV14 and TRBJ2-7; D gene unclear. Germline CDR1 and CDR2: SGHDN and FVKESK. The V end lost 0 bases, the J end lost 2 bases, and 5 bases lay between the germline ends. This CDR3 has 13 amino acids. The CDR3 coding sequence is TGTGCCAGCAGCCAAGATACGGCCTACGAGCAGTACTTC. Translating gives CASSQDTAYEQYF.

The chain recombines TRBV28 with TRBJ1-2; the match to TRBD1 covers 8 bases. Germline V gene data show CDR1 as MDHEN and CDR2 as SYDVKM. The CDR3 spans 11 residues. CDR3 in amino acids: CATDRGYGYTF. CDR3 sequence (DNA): TGTGCTACCGACAGGGGTTATGGCTACACCTTC.

The CDR3 sequence: CASSEAGGTKNIQYF. In DNA, the CDR3 is TGTGCCAGCAGTGAAGCTGGGGGGACCAAAAACATTCAGTACTTC. This sequence joins TRBV6-1 and TRBJ2-4; D might be TRBD2 (6 bases). CDR1 is MNHNS and CDR2 is SASEGT in the germline V gene. The CDR3 contains 15 residues. Trimming pared 0 bases from V and 2 bases from J, leaving 8 bases between.

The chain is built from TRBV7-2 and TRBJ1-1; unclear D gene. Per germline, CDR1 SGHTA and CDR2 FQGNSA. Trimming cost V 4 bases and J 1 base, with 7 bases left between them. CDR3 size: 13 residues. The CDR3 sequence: CASSSVGNTEAFF. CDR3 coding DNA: TGTGCCAGCAGCTCAGTTGGGAACACTGAAGCTTTCTTT.

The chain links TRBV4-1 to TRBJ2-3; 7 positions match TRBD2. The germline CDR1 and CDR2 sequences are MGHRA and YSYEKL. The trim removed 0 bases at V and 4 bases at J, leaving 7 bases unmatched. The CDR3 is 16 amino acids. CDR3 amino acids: CASSQDLAGVPDTQYF. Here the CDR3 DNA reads TGCGCCAGCAGCCAAGATCTTGCGGGAGTACCAGATACGCAGTATTTT.

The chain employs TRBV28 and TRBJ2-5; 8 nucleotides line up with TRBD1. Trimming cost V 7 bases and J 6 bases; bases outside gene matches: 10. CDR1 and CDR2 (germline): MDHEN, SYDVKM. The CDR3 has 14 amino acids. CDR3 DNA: TGTGCCAGCAATAAACTCAGGGGGCGAAAGACCCAGTACTTC. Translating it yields CASNKLRGRKTQYF.

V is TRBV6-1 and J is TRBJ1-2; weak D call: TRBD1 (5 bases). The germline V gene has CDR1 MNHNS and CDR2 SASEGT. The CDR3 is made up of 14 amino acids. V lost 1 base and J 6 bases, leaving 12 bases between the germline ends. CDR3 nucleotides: TGTGCCAGCAGTGAAGGGGGCCAGGGTCATGGCTACACCTTC. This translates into CASSEGGQGHGYTF.

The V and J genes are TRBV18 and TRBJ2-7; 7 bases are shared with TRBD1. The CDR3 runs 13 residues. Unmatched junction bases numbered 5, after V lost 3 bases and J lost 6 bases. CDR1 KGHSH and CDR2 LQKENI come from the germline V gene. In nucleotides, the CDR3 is TGTGCCAGCTCACCCGACAGGGCACGCGAGCAGTACTTC. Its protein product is CASSPDRAREQYF.

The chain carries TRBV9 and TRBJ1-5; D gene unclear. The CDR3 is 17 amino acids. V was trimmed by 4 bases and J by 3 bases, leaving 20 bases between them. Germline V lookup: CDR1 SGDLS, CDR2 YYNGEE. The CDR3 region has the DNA TGTGCCAGCAGCCCTGGGGATGAGGGTCGAAACAATCAGCCCCAGCATTTT. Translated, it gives CASSPGDEGRNNQPQHF.

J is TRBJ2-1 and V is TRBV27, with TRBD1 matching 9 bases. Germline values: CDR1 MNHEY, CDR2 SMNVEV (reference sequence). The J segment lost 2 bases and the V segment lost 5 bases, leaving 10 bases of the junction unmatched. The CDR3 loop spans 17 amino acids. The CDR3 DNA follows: TGTGCCAGCAGTCGATACTGGGACAGGGCTACCTACAATGAGCAGTTCTTC. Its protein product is CASSRYWDRATYNEQFF.

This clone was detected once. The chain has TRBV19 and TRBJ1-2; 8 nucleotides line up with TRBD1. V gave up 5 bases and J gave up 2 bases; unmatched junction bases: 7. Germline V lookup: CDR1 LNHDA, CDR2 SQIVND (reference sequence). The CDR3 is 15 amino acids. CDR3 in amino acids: CASSVRDRLNYGYTF. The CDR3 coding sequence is TGTGCCAGTAGTGTCCGGGACAGGCTAAACTATGGCTACACCTTC.

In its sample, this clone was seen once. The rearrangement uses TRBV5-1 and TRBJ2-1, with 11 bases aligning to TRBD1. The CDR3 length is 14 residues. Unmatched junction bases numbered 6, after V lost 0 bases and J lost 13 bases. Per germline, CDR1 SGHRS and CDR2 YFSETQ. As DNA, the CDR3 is TGCGCCAGCAGCTTGGGGGGACAGGGGGAGACCCAGTTCTTC. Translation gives CASSLGGQGETQFF. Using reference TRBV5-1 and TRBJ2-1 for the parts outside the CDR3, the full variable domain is KAGVTQTPRYLIKTRGQQVTLSCSPISGHRSVSWYQQTPGQGLQFLFEYFSETQRNKGNFPGRFSGRQFSNSRSEMNVSTLELGDSALYLCASSLGGQGETQFFGPGTRLTVL.

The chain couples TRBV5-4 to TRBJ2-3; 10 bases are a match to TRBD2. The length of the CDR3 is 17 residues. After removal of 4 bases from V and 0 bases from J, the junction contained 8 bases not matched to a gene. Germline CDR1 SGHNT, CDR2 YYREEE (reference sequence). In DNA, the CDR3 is TGTGCCAGCAGCCCGGGACTAGCGTTCTCTAGCACAGATACGCAGTATTTT. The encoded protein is CASSPGLAFSSTDTQYF. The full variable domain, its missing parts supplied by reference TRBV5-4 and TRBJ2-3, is ETGVTQSPTHLIKTRGQQVTLRCSSQSGHNTVSWYQQALGQGPQFIFQYYREEENGRGNFPPRFSGLQFPNYSSELNVNALELDDSALYLCASSPGLAFSSTDTQYFGPGTRLTVL.

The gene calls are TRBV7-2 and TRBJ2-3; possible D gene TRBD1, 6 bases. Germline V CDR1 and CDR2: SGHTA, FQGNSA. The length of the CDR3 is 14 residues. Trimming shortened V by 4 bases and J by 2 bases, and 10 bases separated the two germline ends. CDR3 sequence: CASSSTGFTDTQYF. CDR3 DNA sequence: TGTGCCAGCAGCTCTACAGGGTTCACAGATACGCAGTATTTT. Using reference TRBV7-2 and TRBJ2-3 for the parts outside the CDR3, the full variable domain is GAGVSQSPSNKVTEKGKDVELRCDPISGHTALYWYRQSLGQGLEFLIYFQGNSAPDKSGLPSDRFSAERTGGSVSTLTIQRTQQEDSAVYLCASSSTGFTDTQYFGPGTRLTVL.

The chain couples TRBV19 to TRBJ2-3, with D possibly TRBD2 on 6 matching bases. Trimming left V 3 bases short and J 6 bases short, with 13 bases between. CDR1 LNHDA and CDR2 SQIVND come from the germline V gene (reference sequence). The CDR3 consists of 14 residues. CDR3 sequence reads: CASSMGLLQDTQYF. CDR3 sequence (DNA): TGTGCCAGTAGTATGGGACTTCTCCAGGATACGCAGTATTTT. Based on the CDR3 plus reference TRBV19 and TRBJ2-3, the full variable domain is DGGITQSPKYLFRKEGQNVTLSCEQNLNHDAMYWYRQDPGQGLRLIYYSQIVNDFQKGDIAEGYSVSREKKESFPLTVTSAQKNPTAFYLCASSMGLLQDTQYFGPGTRLTVL.

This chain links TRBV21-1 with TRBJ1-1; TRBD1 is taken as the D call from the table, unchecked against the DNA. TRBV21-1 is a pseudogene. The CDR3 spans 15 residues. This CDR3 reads CASSKGRTGYTEAFF. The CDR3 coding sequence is TGTGCCAGCAGCAAAGGGAGGACAGGCTACACTGAAGCTTTCTTT.

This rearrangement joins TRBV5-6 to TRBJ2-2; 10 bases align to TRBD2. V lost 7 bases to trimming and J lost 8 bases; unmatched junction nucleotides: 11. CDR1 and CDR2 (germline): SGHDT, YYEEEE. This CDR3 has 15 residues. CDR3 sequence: CASRPSGGAPGELFF. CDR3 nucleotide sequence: TGTGCCAGCCGACCTAGCGGGGGAGCCCCTGGGGAGCTGTTTTTT. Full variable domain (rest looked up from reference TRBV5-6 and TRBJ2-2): DAGVTQSPTHLIKTRGQQVTLRCSPKSGHDTVSWYQQALGQGPQFIFQYYEEEERQRGNFPDRFSGHQFPNYSSELNVNALLLGDSALYLCASRPSGGAPGELFFGEGSRLTVL.

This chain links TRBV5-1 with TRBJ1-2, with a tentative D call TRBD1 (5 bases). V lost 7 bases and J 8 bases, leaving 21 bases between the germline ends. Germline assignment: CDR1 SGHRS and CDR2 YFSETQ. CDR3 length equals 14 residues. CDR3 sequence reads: CASAGRRGRWGYTF. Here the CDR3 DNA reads TGCGCCAGCGCCGGTAGGAGGGGCCGGTGGGGCTACACCTTC.

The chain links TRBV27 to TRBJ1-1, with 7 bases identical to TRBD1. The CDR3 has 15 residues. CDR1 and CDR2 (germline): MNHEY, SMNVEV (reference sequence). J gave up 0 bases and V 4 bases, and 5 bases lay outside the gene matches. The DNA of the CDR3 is TGTGCCAGCAGTTCGCGACAGGGTATGAACACTGAAGCTTTCTTT. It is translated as CASSSRQGMNTEAFF.

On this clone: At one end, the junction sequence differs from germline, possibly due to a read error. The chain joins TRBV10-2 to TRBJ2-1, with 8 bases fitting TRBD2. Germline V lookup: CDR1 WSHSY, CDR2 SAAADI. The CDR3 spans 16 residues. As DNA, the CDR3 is TGCGCCAGCAGCGAGTGGGGGCGGGGGGTCTACAATGAGCAGTTCTTC. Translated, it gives CASSEWGRGVYNEQFF.

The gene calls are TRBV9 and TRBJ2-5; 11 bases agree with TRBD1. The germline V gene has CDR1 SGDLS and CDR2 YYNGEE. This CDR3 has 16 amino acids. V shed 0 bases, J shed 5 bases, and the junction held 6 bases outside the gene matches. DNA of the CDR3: TGTGCCAGCAGCGTAGGGACAGGGGGCGGAAGGGAGACCCAGTACTTC. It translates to CASSVGTGGGRETQYF.

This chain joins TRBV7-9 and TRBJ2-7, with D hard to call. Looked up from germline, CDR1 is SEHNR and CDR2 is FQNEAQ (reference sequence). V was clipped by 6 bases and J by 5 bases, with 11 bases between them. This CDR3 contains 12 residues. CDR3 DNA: TGTGCCAGCAGATCCCAGGTCGACGAGCAGTACTTC. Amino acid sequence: CASRSQVDEQYF.

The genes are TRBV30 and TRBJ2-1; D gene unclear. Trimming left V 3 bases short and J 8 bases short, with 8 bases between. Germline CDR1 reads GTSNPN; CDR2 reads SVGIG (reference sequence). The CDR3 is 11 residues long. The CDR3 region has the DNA TGTGCCTGGAGCCAAAGCGATGAGCAGTTCTTC. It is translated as CAWSQSDEQFF.